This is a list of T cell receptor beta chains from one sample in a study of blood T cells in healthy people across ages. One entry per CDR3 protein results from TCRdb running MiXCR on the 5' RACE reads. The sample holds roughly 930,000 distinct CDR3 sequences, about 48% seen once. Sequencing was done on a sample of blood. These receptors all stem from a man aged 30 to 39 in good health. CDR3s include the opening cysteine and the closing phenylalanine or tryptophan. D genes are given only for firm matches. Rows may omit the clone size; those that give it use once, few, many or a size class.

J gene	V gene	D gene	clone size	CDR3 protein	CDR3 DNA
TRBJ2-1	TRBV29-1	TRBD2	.	CSVEPGLAGDEQFF	TGCAGCGTTGAACCCGGACTAGCCGGCGATGAGCAGTTCTTC
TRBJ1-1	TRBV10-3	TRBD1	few	CAIRGGQGSLNTEAFF	TGTGCCATCAGGGGAGGACAGGGGTCATTGAACACTGAAGCTTTCTTT
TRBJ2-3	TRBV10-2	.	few	CASSVTTDRDTQYF	TGCGCCAGCAGTGTGACTACTGATAGGGATACGCAGTATTTT
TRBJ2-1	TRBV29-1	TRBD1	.	CSVEGDRYNSYNEQFF	TGCAGCGTTGAAGGGGACAGGTACAACTCCTACAATGAGCAGTTCTTC
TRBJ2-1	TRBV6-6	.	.	CASNQRISYNEQFF	TGTGCCAGCAATCAGCGGATCTCCTACAATGAGCAGTTCTTC
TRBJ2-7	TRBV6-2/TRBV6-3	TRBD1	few	CASSPSGTGTYEQYF	TGTGCCAGCAGTCCCTCCGGGACAGGGACCTACGAGCAGTACTTC
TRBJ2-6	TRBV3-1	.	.	CASSQDFSGANVLTF	TGTGCCAGCAGCCAAGACTTCTCTGGGGCCAACGTCCTGACTTTC
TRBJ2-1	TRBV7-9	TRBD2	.	CASGKVGGGAPHEQFF	TGTGCCAGCGGCAAGGTTGGCGGGGGGGCCCCACATGAGCAGTTCTTC
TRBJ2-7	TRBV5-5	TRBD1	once	CASSPLSGTGVTEQYF	TGTGCCAGCAGCCCCCTATCCGGGACAGGGGTTACCGAGCAGTACTTC
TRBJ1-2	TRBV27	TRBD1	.	CASSLIRGGVGNGYTF	TGTGCCAGCAGTTTAATCAGGGGGGGAGTAGGTAATGGCTACACCTTC
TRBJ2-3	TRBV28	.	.	CASGSSGLGDTQYF	TGTGCCAGCGGCTCCTCCGGGCTGGGAGATACGCAGTATTTT
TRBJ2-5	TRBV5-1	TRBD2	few	CASSTRIGGGTETQYF	TGCGCCAGCAGCACACGAATTGGCGGGGGGACTGAGACCCAGTACTTC
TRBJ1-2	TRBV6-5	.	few	CASRTGGAGYGYTF	TGTGCCAGCAGGACCGGGGGCGCAGGCTATGGCTACACCTTC
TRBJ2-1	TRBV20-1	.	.	CSAITRQAEFF	TGCAGTGCCATTACTCGACAGGCAGAGTTCTTC
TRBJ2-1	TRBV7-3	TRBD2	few	CASSLMSGGAHEQFF	TGTGCCAGCAGCTTAATGAGCGGGGGGGCCCATGAGCAGTTCTTC
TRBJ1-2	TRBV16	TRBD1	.	CASSQSGTGSSLYGYTF	TGTGCCAGCAGCCAGTCCGGGACAGGGTCATCCCTCTATGGCTACACCTTC
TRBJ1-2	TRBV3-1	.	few	CASSQGFSGGLKFNGYTF	TGTGCCAGCAGCCAAGGGTTTTCCGGGGGATTGAAGTTCAATGGCTACACCTTC
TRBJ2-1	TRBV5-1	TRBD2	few	CASRLAGAYLSNEQFF	TGCGCCAGCAGATTAGCGGGGGCCTACTTATCCAATGAGCAGTTCTTC
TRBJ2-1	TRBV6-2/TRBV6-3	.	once	CASSYRGARYNEQFF	TGTGCCAGCAGTTACCGGGGGGCCCGATACAATGAGCAGTTCTTC
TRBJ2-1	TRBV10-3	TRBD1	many	CAIKGQGPNEQFF	TGTGCCATCAAGGGACAGGGCCCCAATGAGCAGTTCTTC